These T cell receptor beta chains were read from a single sample in a study of blood T cell repertoires in COVID-19. Some clones are missing from TCRdb's copy, which holds only in-frame ones; the method was immunoSEQ multiplex PCR. The sample has roughly 280,000 clones; 85% to 90% are singletons. The sample consisted of PBMCs or T cells enriched from blood (not recorded which). The receptors were sampled from a woman between 25 and 40 years old with acute COVID-19. The CDR3 runs from the conserved cysteine through the conserved F or W. The D gene is left open where the match is weak. Part of the rows lack a size; the others show once, few, many or a class for expanded clones.

clone_size	v_call	d_call	j_call	cdr3_nt	cdr3_aa
NA	TRBV3-1/TRBV3-2	TRBD1	TRBJ1-2	TGTGCCAGCAGCCAAGGACAGGGCTACTATGGCTACACCTTC	CASSQGQGYYGYTF
NA	TRBV2	TRBD2	TRBJ2-1	TGTGCCAGGAGGGGCGGGAGGGAGTTTAATGAGCAGTTCTTC	CARRGGREFNEQFF
NA	TRBV20-1	NA	TRBJ2-1	TGCAGTGCTTTCGGGAGCAATGAGCAGTTCTTC	CSAFGSNEQFF
NA	TRBV5-6	NA	TRBJ2-1	TGTGCCAGCAGCTTGGTTCCGGGAGCCATATACAATGAGCAGTTCTTC	CASSLVPGAIYNEQFF
NA	TRBV11-2	TRBD2	TRBJ2-3	TGTGCCAGCAGCTTTGGGACTAGCGGGAGCACAGATACGCAGTATTTT	CASSFGTSGSTDTQYF
few	TRBV11-2	NA	TRBJ2-7	TGTGCCAGCAGCTTAGCGTCGGACGAGCAGTACTTC	CASSLASDEQYF
NA	TRBV7-2	TRBD1	TRBJ1-4	TGTGCCAGCAGCCCGGACAGGGGTACTAATGAAAAACTGTTTTTT	CASSPDRGTNEKLFF
once	TRBV2	TRBD2	TRBJ2-5	TGTGCCAGCAGCCTAGCGGGAGGACAGGAGACCCAGTACTTC	CASSLAGGQETQYF
NA	TRBV2	NA	TRBJ1-1	TGTGCCAGCAGTGATTTTGGGGAGGAAGCTTTCTTT	CASSDFGEEAFF
NA	TRBV7-3	NA	TRBJ2-7	TGTGCCAGCAGCGTGAGTGGGGCTAGTGTCTACGAGCAGTACTTC	CASSVSGASVYEQYF
NA	TRBV6-4	TRBD1	TRBJ2-1	TGTGCCAGCAGTTATACAGGGGCGAATGAGCAGTTCTTC	CASSYTGANEQFF
many	TRBV4-2	TRBD1	TRBJ2-7	TGTGCCAGCAGCCAAGAGACAGGGAGCTCCTACGAGCAGTACTTC	CASSQETGSSYEQYF
NA	TRBV28	TRBD1	TRBJ1-5	TGTGCCAGCAGTTTGTGGGGGACAGGGTATAGCAATCAGCCCCAGCATTTT	CASSLWGTGYSNQPQHF
once	TRBV5-6	NA	TRBJ2-2	TGTGCCAGCAGCGCTATGACAGGACCTACCGGGGAGCTGTTTTTT	CASSAMTGPTGELFF
NA	TRBV13	NA	TRBJ2-1	TGTGCCAGCAGCTCCCCGGGTCGGAATGAGCAGTTCTTC	CASSSPGRNEQFF
NA	TRBV7-2	TRBD1	TRBJ2-3	TGTGCCAGCAGCTTAGCCACAGGGGGGCAAGATACGCAGTATTTT	CASSLATGGQDTQYF
NA	TRBV7-9	TRBD2	TRBJ2-3	TGTGCCAGCAGCTACGGACTAGCGGGACTTAGCACAGATACGCAGTATTTT	CASSYGLAGLSTDTQYF
NA	TRBV9	TRBD1	TRBJ1-2	TGTGCCAGCAGCTCTGGGGTAGAGGGGGCTGATGGCTACACCTTC	CASSSGVEGADGYTF
NA	TRBV10-1	TRBD2	TRBJ2-1	TGCGCCAGCAGTGAGGGACTAGCGGCCTACAATGAGCAGTTCTTC	CASSEGLAAYNEQFF
NA	TRBV19	NA	TRBJ2-3	TGTGCCAGTAGTATGCCGGGGTCAGATACGCAGTATTTT	CASSMPGSDTQYF
NA	TRBV7-7	TRBD2	TRBJ2-3	TGTGCTAGCAGCCCCCAGGGACTAGGATACACAGATACGCAGTATTTT	CASSPQGLGYTDTQYF
NA	TRBV7-8	NA	TRBJ1-1	TGTGCCAGCAGCCAAACTCGGGAATCGTCAGCTTTCTTT	CASSQTRESSAFF
NA	TRBV6-2/TRBV6-3	TRBD1	TRBJ2-1	TGTGCCAGCAGTACAGCCCCGGGACAGGGGGTCAATGAGCAGTTCTTC	CASSTAPGQGVNEQFF
NA	TRBV12-5	NA	TRBJ2-2	TGTGCTAGTGGTTTGGTCGGCGGGCCCTACACCGGGGAGCTGTTTTTT	CASGLVGGPYTGELFF
NA	TRBV6-5	TRBD2	TRBJ2-7	TGTGCCAGCAGTTCCCCGGGACTAGCGGATTACGAGCAGTACTTC	CASSSPGLADYEQYF
once	TRBV2	TRBD1	TRBJ2-2	TGTGCCAGCAGTGAAAGACGACAGGGCATCCGGGAGCTGTTTTTT	CASSERRQGIRELFF
once	TRBV27	NA	TRBJ2-7	TGTGCCAGCAGCCACCCGACTAGGTTGGGCGAGCAGTACTTC	CASSHPTRLGEQYF
NA	TRBV27	TRBD2	TRBJ2-7	TGTGCCAGCAGTTCCCACCTGCTAGCGGGAGTTGGTGAGCAGTACTTC	CASSSHLLAGVGEQYF